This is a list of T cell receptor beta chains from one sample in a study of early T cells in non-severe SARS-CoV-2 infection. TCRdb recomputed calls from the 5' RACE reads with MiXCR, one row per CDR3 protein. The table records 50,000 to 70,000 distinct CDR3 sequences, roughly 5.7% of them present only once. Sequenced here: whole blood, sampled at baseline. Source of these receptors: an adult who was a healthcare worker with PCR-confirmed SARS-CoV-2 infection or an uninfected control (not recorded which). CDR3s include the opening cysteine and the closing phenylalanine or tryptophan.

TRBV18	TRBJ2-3	CASSPQGRGDTQYF
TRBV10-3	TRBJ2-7	CAISDPSGNLEQYF
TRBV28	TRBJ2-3	CASSLPGTGGKDTQYF
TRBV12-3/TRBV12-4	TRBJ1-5	CASSPHSGGDRGWMGNQPQHF
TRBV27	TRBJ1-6	CASSSDRDYNSPLHF
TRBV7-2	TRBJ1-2	CASSLEAQGVYGYTF
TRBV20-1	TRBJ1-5	CSAREQANQPQHF
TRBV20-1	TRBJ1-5	CSATGRPVRNQPQHF
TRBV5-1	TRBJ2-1	CASSERTYNEQFF
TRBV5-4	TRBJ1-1	CASSRGRSLGTGPEAFF
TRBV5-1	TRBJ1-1	CASSLEFGAEAFF
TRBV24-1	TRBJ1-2	CATSDPTGGSNGYTF
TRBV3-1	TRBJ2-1	CASRDWDSYNEQFF
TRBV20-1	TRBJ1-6	CSALPGQRNSPLHF
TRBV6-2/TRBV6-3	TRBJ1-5	CASRHRPGQGAQIEQPQHF
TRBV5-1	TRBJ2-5	CASSLGGLTQETQYF
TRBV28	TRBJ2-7	CASSRTGYEQYF
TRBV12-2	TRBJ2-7	CASRRDRGYEQYF
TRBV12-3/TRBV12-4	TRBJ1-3	CASRATGPHDTIYF
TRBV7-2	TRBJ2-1	CASSMRLHYNEQFF
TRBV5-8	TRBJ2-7	CASSLDGDLYEQYF
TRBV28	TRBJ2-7	CASTLWGTPTYEQYF
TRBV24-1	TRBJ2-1	CATSAQGNEQFF
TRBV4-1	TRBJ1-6	CASSQGQYPSSPLHF
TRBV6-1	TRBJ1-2	CASSEQDYGYTF
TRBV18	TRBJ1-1	CASSPAENTEAFF
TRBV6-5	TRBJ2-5	CASSWEQTQYF
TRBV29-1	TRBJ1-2	CSAPAGNGYTF
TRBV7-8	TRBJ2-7	CASSSERTGVYEQYF
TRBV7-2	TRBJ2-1	CTSSILGGPYNEQFF
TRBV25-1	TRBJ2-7	CASSLGVGNEQYF
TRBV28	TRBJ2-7	CASSLDLAGGLYEQYF
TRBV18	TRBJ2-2	CASSPYRPSGTGNTGELFF
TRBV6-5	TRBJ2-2	CASSYLGHNTGELFF
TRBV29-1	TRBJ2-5	CSVEREGVTQYF
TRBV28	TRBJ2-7	CASTWGSSYEQYF
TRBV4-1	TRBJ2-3	CASSPRYTGARTDTQYF
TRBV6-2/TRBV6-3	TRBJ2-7	CASSYSGTGYNEQYF
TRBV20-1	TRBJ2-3	CSAYSGREADTQYF
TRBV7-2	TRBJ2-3	CASSLDLRQGARDTQYF
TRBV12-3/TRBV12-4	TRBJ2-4	CASSRDSGGENIQYF
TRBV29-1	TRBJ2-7	CSASRSGGYEQYF
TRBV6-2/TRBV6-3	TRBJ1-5	CASSHGDRGDQPQHF
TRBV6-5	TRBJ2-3	CASSRDPSTDTQYF
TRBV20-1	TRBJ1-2	CSARTGGDYGYTF
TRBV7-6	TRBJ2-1	CASSLAQFDEQFF
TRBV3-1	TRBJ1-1	CASTATGGNTEAFF
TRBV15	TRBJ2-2	CATSRDGKTGELFF
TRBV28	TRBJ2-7	CASSLLTGQRAYEQYF
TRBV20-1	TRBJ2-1	CSARPFGTPRSYNEQFF
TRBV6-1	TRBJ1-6	CASSQQGNKSPLHF
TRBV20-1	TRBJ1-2	CSAASTGAGGYTF
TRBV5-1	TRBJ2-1	CASTEPGFYNEQFF